The sequence of this T cell receptor (beta chain) was determined in a study of blood T cell repertoires in COVID-19 (TCRdb year 2020). Broadly, across the study: The collaborator samples originated in the United States, Italy and Spain and spanned the acute and convalescent phases of COVID-19. Where available, HLA class I and class II types were obtained from metadata supplied by the sample provider rather than from assay-based typing. A freely available public database, intended as a resource for researchers studying the immune response to SARS-CoV-2, is where the repertoires were released. The dataset comprised deeply sampled blood TCRbeta repertoires from subjects exposed to, actively infected with, or recovered from COVID-19. A de-identified subject ID, COVID-19 status, age in years and sex were almost always included in the sample metadata. The material from the prospective study consisted of cDNA or gDNA derived from T cells, B-cell-depleted T cells, or PBMCs. Samples were obtained from the ongoing ImmuneRACE study (first 160 participants) and from 1,254 subjects provided by 6 global collaborators. On the study overall, not on this receptor specifically: The quantity of clinical and demographic metadata differed by source and by participant and was supplied without curation.

Points on this clone: No antigen is known for it. The record has no base qualities; no much larger clone is one base away.

Whole blood was collected in K2EDTA tubes by collaborating institutions according to the institutions' own protocols. For TCRbeta analysis, collaborator samples were shipped as frozen whole blood, as isolated PBMCs, or as DNA extracted from either sample type. TCRbeta CDR3 regions were amplified from genomic DNA using the immunoSEQ Assay, a bias-controlled multiplex PCR. The paper's data handling went like this. The number of nucleated cells in each sample was estimated from the amplification of reference gene primers within the assay. Sequence reads were collapsed and filtered to measure the absolute abundance of every unique TCRbeta CDR3 rearrangement. For each sample, productive Simpson clonality was calculated as the square root of Simpson's diversity index across productive rearrangements. TCRdb limited this immuneACCESS table to in-frame rearrangements with V and J called. A share of clones is missing; checked studies link under half to unresolved V genes, and the rest is unexplained. V, J and clone size reflect that table, while D and trimming were determined from the DNA. This sample lists 95,000 to 110,000 clones; 90% to 95% were detected once. Jointly, the top ten make up 1% to 1.5% of the sample.

This TCR was sampled from a woman under 40 with acute or convalescent COVID-19. Sequences were obtained from peripheral blood.

In nucleotides, the sequence is TGTGCCAGCAGGGAGGGGACTGCCTATGGCTACACCTTC. Its protein product is CASREGTAYGYTF. The V gene is TRBV25-1 and the J gene is TRBJ1-2; matching of 5 bases hints at TRBD1 as the D gene. At the junction V is shortened by 6 bases and J by 4 bases, with 12 bases in between. The germline V gene encodes CDR1 MGHDK and CDR2 SYGVNS. Counted from cysteine to phenylalanine, this CDR3 has 13 amino acids. The kept DNA is CDR3 alone, 39 bases in frame from the first base.